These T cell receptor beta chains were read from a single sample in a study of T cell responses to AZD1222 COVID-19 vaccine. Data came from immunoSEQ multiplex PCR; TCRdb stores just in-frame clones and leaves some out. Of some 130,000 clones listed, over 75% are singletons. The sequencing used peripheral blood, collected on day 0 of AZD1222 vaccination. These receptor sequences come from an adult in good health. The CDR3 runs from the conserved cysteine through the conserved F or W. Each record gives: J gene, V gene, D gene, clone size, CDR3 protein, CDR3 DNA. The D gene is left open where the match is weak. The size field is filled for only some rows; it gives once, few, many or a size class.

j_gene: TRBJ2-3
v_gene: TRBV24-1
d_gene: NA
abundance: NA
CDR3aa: CATSEASTDTQYF
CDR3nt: TGTGCCACCAGTGAGGCTAGCACAGATACGCAGTATTTT

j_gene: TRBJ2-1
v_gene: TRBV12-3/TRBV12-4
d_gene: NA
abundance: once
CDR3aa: CASRRENYNEQFF
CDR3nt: TGTGCCAGTCGCAGGGAAAACTACAATGAGCAGTTCTTC

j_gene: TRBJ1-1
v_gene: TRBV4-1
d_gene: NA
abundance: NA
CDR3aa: CASSQGRSRGNTEAFF
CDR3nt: TGCGCCAGCAGCCAAGGTCGCTCGCGGGGGAACACTGAAGCTTTCTTT

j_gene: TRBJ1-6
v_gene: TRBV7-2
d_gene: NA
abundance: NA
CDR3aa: CASSLGWGPYSPLHF
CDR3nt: TGTGCCAGCAGCTTAGGCTGGGGGCCGTATTCACCCCTCCACTTT

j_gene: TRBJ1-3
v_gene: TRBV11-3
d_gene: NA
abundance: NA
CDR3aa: CASSGTSGNTIYF
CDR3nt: TGTGCCAGCAGCGGGACGTCTGGAAACACCATATATTTT

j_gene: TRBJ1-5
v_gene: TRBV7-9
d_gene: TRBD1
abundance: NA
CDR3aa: CASSTGTADQPQHF
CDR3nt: TGTGCCAGCAGCACGGGGACAGCGGATCAGCCCCAGCATTTT

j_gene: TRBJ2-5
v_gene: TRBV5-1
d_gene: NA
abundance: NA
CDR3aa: CASRGSGGETQYF
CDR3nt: TGCGCCAGCAGGGGTAGCGGCGGGGAGACCCAGTACTTC

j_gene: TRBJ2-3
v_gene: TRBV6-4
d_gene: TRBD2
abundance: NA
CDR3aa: CASSDTSLAGPQYF
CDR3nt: TGTGCCAGCAGTGACACATCCTTAGCGGGACCCCAGTATTTT

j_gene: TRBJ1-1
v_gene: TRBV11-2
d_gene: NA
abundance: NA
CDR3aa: CASSLEGPGLNTEAFF
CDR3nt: TGTGCCAGCAGCTTAGAGGGGCCAGGGCTGAACACTGAAGCTTTCTTT

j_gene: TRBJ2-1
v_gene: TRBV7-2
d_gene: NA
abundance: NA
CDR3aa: CASSTAPGNYNEQFF
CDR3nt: TGTGCCAGCAGCACCGCGCCAGGGAACTACAATGAGCAGTTCTTC

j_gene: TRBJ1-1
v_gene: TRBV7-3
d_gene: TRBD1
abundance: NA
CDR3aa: CASSFIGTETSSEANTEAFF
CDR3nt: TGTGCCAGCAGCTTTATTGGGACAGAGACATCCTCAGAGGCGAACACTGAAGCTTTCTTT

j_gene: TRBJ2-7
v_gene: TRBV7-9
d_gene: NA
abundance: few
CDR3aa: CASSLTVLYEQYF
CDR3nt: TGTGCCAGCAGCTTAACAGTCCTCTACGAGCAGTACTTC

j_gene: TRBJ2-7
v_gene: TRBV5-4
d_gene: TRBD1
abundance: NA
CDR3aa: CASSRTGFSYEQYF
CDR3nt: TGTGCCAGCAGCAGGACAGGATTCTCCTACGAGCAGTACTTC

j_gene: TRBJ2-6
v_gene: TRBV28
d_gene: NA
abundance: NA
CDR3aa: CASRIRGLSPSGANVLTF
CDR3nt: TGTGCCAGCAGGATCAGGGGATTAAGTCCCTCTGGGGCCAACGTCCTGACTTTC

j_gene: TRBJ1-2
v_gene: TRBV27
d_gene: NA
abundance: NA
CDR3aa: CASSLPGNYGYTF
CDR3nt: TGTGCCAGCAGTTTACCAGGGAACTATGGCTACACCTTC

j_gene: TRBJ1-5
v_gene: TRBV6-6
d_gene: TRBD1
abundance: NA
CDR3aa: CASSQGAWQPQHF
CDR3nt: TGTGCCAGTTCACAGGGGGCCTGGCAGCCCCAGCATTTT

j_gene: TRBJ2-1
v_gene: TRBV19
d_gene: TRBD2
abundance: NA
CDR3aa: CASVIAGAGSYNEQFF
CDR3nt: TGTGCCAGTGTCATAGCGGGAGCCGGCTCCTACAATGAGCAGTTCTTC

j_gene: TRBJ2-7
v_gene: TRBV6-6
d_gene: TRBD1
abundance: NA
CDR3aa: CASRDRGSNEQYF
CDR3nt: TGTGCCAGCAGAGACAGGGGATCAAACGAGCAGTACTTC

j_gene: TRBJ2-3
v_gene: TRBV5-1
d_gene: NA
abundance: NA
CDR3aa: CASSSMSTDTQYF
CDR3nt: TGCGCCAGCAGCTCTATGAGCACAGATACGCAGTATTTT

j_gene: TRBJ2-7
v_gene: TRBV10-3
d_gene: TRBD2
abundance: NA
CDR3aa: CAIRSGTSGNEQYF
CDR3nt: TGTGCCATCAGATCCGGGACTAGCGGGAACGAGCAGTACTTC

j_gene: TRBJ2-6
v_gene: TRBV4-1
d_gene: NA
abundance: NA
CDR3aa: CASSHLGVLTF
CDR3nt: TGCGCCAGCAGCCACCTGGGAGTCCTGACTTTC

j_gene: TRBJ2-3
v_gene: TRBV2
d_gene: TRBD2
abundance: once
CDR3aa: CAYIAGSADTQYF
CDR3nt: TGTGCCTATATAGCGGGTAGCGCAGATACGCAGTATTTT

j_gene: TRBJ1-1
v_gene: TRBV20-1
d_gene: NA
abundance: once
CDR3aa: CSASRETEAFF
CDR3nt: TGCAGTGCTTCCCGTGAGACTGAAGCTTTCTTT

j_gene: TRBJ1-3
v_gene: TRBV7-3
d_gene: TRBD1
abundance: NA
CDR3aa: CASSLPHPGQGFGRYSGNTIYF
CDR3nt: TGTGCCAGCAGCCTACCCCATCCGGGACAGGGGTTTGGTCGGTACTCTGGAAACACCATATATTTT

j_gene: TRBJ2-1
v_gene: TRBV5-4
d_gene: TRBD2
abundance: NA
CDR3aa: CASRPLAGGLNEQFF
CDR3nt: TGTGCCAGCAGACCCCTAGCGGGGGGTCTCAATGAGCAGTTCTTC

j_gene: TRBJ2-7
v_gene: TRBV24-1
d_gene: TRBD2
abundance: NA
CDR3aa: CATSGTSGYEQYF
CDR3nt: TGTGCCACCAGTGGGACTAGCGGCTACGAGCAGTACTTC

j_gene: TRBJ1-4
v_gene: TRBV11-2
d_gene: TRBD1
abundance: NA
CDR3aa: CASSFNRGRNEKLFF
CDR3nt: TGTGCCAGCAGCTTCAACAGGGGGCGGAACGAAAAACTGTTTTTT